The 22 T cell receptor beta chains presented below share a single source sample, sequenced in a study of metastatic and nonmetastatic thyroid tumors. TCRdb re-called the PCR reads with MiXCR. The table records about 33,000 clones, roughly a sixth of them present only once. No patient had received any treatment before thyroid surgery. Sequenced: blood. Source of these receptors: a male donor with papillary thyroid cancer or a benign thyroid nodule (not recorded which). Some clones in this sample may be carry-over from other donors' samples.

The chain couples TRBV28 to TRBJ2-5, with TRBD2 as a possible D gene (5 bases). The CDR3 totals 14 residues. V shed 3 bases and J shed 0 bases, with 8 bases lying between them. The germline V gene has CDR1 MDHEN and CDR2 SYDVKM. CDR3 sequence (DNA): TGTGCCAGCAGTTTCCCCGGGAACCAAGAGACCCAGTACTTC. It is translated as CASSFPGNQETQYF.

The chain combines TRBV30 with TRBJ1-4, with D possibly matching TRBD1 (5 bases). CDR1 is GTSNPN and CDR2 is SVGIG in the germline V gene (reference sequence). V lost 4 bases and J 8 bases, leaving 17 bases between the germline ends. CDR3 length equals 14 residues. CDR3 coding DNA: TGTGCCTGGATGGCACAGGATAATCGAGAAAAACTGTTTTTT. Residues: CAWMAQDNREKLFF. The complete variable domain, with remaining parts taken from reference TRBV30 and TRBJ1-4, reads SQTIHQWPATLVQPVGSPLSLECTVEGTSNPNLYWYRQAAGRGLQLLFYSVGIGQISSEVPQNLSASRPQDRQFILSSKKLLLSDSGFYLCAWMAQDNREKLFFGSGTQLSVL.

This clone is judged hyperexpanded. The rearrangement uses TRBV6-6 and TRBJ2-7; D is perhaps TRBD2 (6 bases). CDR3 size: 17 residues. Germline V gene sequence: CDR1 MNHNY, CDR2 SVGAGI (reference sequence). Deletions cut 3 bases from V and 6 bases from J, with 24 bases between. This CDR3 reads CASSYLVSSGPRVEQYF. The CDR3 DNA is TGTGCCAGCAGTTATTTAGTCTCCAGCGGGCCGAGGGTCGAGCAGTACTTC.

This sequence joins TRBV4-1 and TRBJ1-5; a weak D match, TRBD1 (6 bases). This CDR3 is 15 amino acids long. Between the trimmed V and J ends, which lost 3 bases and 7 bases, there was a span of 16 bases. In germline, CDR1 is MGHRA, CDR2 YSYEKL. The CDR3 spells CASSQDFTGSQPQHF. CDR3 bases: TGCGCCAGCAGCCAGGATTTTACAGGGTCCCAGCCCCAGCATTTT.

With regard to this clone: A much larger clone differs by one base, so this may be a read error. The chain couples TRBV9 to TRBJ2-5; D call uncertain. V shed 4 bases and J shed 9 bases, with 13 bases lying between them. Germline assignment: CDR1 SGDLS and CDR2 YYNGEE. The CDR3 consists of 12 residues. This chain's CDR3 is CASSSTRVPQYF. CDR3 sequence (DNA): TGTGCCAGCAGCTCAACCCGGGTCCCCCAGTACTTC.

This clone occurred many times. The V and J genes are TRBV30 and TRBJ1-1; TRBD1 is a possible D gene (6 bases). V lost 1 base and J 4 bases, leaving 13 bases between the germline ends. From germline, CDR1 is GTSNPN and CDR2 SVGIG (reference sequence). The CDR3 is 14 amino acids. The CDR3 DNA reads as TGTGCCTGGAGTGATATTGGCAGGGGCACTGAAGCTTTCTTT. This codes for CAWSDIGRGTEAFF.

In its sample, this clone was seen a few times. The chain recombines TRBV12-3 or TRBV12-4 with TRBJ2-1, with 15 bases fitting TRBD2. After removal of 4 bases from V and 4 bases from J, the junction contained 5 bases not matched to a gene. This CDR3 is built from 17 residues. The CDR3 loop is CASSSGLAGGGYNEQFF. As DNA, the CDR3 is TGTGCCAGCAGTTCCGGACTAGCGGGAGGGGGGTACAATGAGCAGTTCTTC.

This clone was seen at least ten times. J is TRBJ1-1 and V is TRBV29-1, with a weak D call TRBD1 (6 bases). The germline V gene encodes CDR1 SQVTM and CDR2 ANQGSEA. The CDR3 sequence is 12 residues long. V was cut by 8 bases and J by 5 bases, with 15 bases left in between. CDR3 loop: CSLKKGGTEAFF. CDR3 nucleotides: TGCAGCCTCAAGAAGGGGGGAACTGAAGCTTTCTTT.

This clone was counted many times. The chain links TRBV6-1 to TRBJ1-1; no clear D gene. CDR3 length: 13 amino acids. Germline CDR1 is MNHNS and CDR2 is SASEGT. The V end was cut by 5 bases, the J end by 1 base, with 8 bases between. CDR3 residues: CASSPRQNTEAFF. The CDR3 DNA reads TGTGCCAGCAGTCCCCGACAGAACACTGAAGCTTTCTTT.

This clone has ten or more counts. The V and J genes are TRBV7-2 and TRBJ2-1; 9 bases are a match to TRBD2. V shed 2 bases and J 8 bases; nucleotides not matched to a gene: 7. The V gene's germline CDR1 is SGHTA and CDR2 FQGNSA. The CDR3 is 15 residues long. CDR3 sequence: CASSLWSSGTDEQFF. The CDR3 region has the DNA TGTGCCAGCAGCTTATGGTCTAGCGGGACAGATGAGCAGTTCTTC.

This clone was counted a few times. This chain uses TRBV6-1 with TRBJ2-2; D is unresolved. Trimming took off 6 bases at V and 1 base at J, with 6 bases between the two ends. The germline V gene encodes CDR1 MNHNS and CDR2 SASEGT. The CDR3 has 13 amino acids. The CDR3 is CASSPKNTGELFF. The CDR3 DNA is TGTGCCAGCAGCCCTAAGAACACCGGGGAGCTGTTTTTT.

This clone was found many times. The rearrangement uses TRBV7-9 and TRBJ2-5; possibly TRBD1 or TRBD2 for D (6 bases each). Trimming removed 3 bases at V and 5 bases at J, with 19 bases between. The CDR3 sequence is 16 residues long. Germline CDR1 SEHNR, CDR2 FQNEAQ (reference sequence). CDR3: CASSFPFRGGMETQYF. CDR3 bases: TGTGCCAGCAGCTTCCCTTTCAGGGGAGGAATGGAGACCCAGTACTTC.

This clone appeared many times. The chain employs TRBV5-1 and TRBJ2-3; 10 bases map to TRBD1. This CDR3 is 14 amino acids long. V was pared by 4 bases and J by 3 bases, with 2 bases of the junction left unmatched. Germline V CDR1 and CDR2: SGHRS, YFSETQ. In DNA, the CDR3 is TGCGCCAGCAGCCCGGGACAGGGGACAGATACGCAGTATTTT. This encodes CASSPGQGTDTQYF.

This clone came up many times. This chain links TRBV28 with TRBJ2-3, with 7 bases matching TRBD1. The CDR3 covers 17 residues. V lost 7 bases, J lost 0 bases, and 13 bases stayed unmatched. CDR1 MDHEN and CDR2 SYDVKM come from the germline V gene. The CDR3 is CASTAPSTGLSTDTQYF. DNA of the CDR3: TGTGCCAGCACGGCCCCCTCGACAGGGCTTAGCACAGATACGCAGTATTTT.

This clone was seen many times. The gene calls are TRBV4-3 and TRBJ2-7; no reliable D call. Trimming shortened V by 3 bases and J by 1 base, and 22 bases separated the two germline ends. Germline V CDR1 and CDR2: LGHNA, YSLEER. The CDR3 is 18 residues long. The CDR3 sequence is CASSHQQMVGYASYEQYF. CDR3 DNA sequence: TGCGCCAGCAGCCATCAGCAAATGGTCGGGTACGCATCCTACGAGCAGTACTTC.

The chain links TRBV10-1 to TRBJ2-2, with TRBD1 identical over 8 bases. Germline assignment: CDR1 WNHNN and CDR2 SYGVQD (reference sequence). The J segment lost 5 bases and the V segment lost 5 bases, leaving 10 bases of the junction unmatched. CDR3 length equals 16 residues. As DNA, the CDR3 is TGCGCCAGCAGTCACGCCGGACAGGGAAAAACCGGGGAGCTGTTTTTT. Translating it yields CASSHAGQGKTGELFF.

This clone has ten or more counts. The chain links TRBV6-1 to TRBJ1-5; D perhaps matches TRBD1 (5 bases). Germline lookup yields CDR1 MNHNS and CDR2 SASEGT. V was clipped by 6 bases and J by 6 bases, with 12 bases between them. The CDR3 is 13 amino acids. CDR3 residues: CASRNQGFQPQHF. The CDR3 DNA is TGTGCCAGCAGGAATCAGGGTTTTCAGCCCCAGCATTTT.

In this sample, this clone turned up a few times. One end of the junction is discordant with germline, which a read error may explain. This chain connects TRBV12-3 or TRBV12-4 to TRBJ2-3, with 15 positions matching TRBD2. This CDR3 spans 18 amino acids. The CDR3 DNA is TGTGCCATCAGTTTAGAGTTGGGACTAGCGGGGGGCGGAGATACGCAGTATTTT. It specifies CAISLELGLAGGGDTQYF.

The chain uses TRBV28 and TRBJ2-3; 11 nucleotides agree with TRBD1. Germline CDR1 and CDR2: MDHEN and SYDVKM. V lost 9 bases to trimming and J lost 2 bases; unmatched junction nucleotides: 13. This CDR3 spans 17 amino acids. CDR3 DNA: TGTGCCAGTGCTTCCGGGACAGGGGGGCTTAACACAGATACGCAGTATTTT. Amino acid sequence: CASASGTGGLNTDTQYF.

The genes are TRBV7-3 and TRBJ2-7; TRBD2 matches 7 bases. The CDR3 contains 15 residues. V lost 5 bases and J lost 1; bases outside the gene matches: 8. The germline V gene encodes CDR1 SGHTA and CDR2 FQGTGA. The CDR3 nucleotides read TGTGCCAGCAGCCACACTAGCGAACCTTCCTACGAGCAGTACTTC. Translation gives CASSHTSEPSYEQYF.

The rearrangement links TRBV6-1 to TRBJ2-1, with D tentatively TRBD1 (9 bases). The V end lost 6 bases, the J end lost 8 bases, and 20 bases lay between the germline ends. The CDR3 sequence is 15 residues long. Germline V gene data show CDR1 as MNHNS and CDR2 as SASEGT. The CDR3 nucleotides read TGTGCCAGCAGGGGGACAGGGAGCGGGAGCTATGAGCAGTTCTTC. Translated, it gives CASRGTGSGSYEQFF.

This clone was detected ten times or more. The chain has TRBV20-1 and TRBJ1-1; D may be TRBD1 (6 bases). The V gene lost 8 bases and the J gene lost 7 bases, with 20 bases spanning the gap. The CDR3 is made up of 13 amino acids. Germline V CDR1 and CDR2: DFQATT, SNEGSKA (reference sequence). CDR3 bases: TGCAGTATCAGGACAGTGACACCACTTGAAGCTTTCTTT. Amino acid sequence: CSIRTVTPLEAFF.